The 24 T cell receptor beta chains below come from one sample, sequenced in a study of PD-1 blockade in mismatch repair-deficient tumors. Some clones are missing from TCRdb's copy, which holds only in-frame ones; the method was immunoSEQ multiplex PCR. The sample records approximately 110,000 clones, over 60% being singletons. Material: peripheral blood, obtained roughly 13 months after starting pembrolizumab. The source of these receptors is an adult with mismatch repair-deficient cancer.

The V gene is TRBV9, the J gene TRBJ2-1, with TRBD2 matching 14 bases. This CDR3 spans 17 amino acids. The J segment lost 6 bases and the V segment lost 4 bases, leaving 9 bases of the junction unmatched. CDR1 is SGDLS, CDR2 YYNGEE, per germline. The DNA for the CDR3 is TGTGCCAGCAGCCCCCAATGGGGACTAGCGGGAGTCAATGAGCAGTTCTTC. As protein: CASSPQWGLAGVNEQFF.

The chain recombines TRBV4-1 with TRBJ2-5, with 9 bases fitting TRBD2. This CDR3 spans 19 amino acids. V trimming: 0 bases; J trimming: 3 bases; junction bases outside the gene matches: 14. Germline V gene lookup returns CDR1 MGHRA and CDR2 YSYEKL. The CDR3 here is CASSQDRPSGMVGEETQYF. Here the CDR3 DNA reads TGCGCCAGCAGCCAAGATAGACCTAGCGGGATGGTAGGGGAAGAGACCCAGTACTTC.

The V and J genes are TRBV12-5 and TRBJ2-1, with no clear D. Per the germline V gene, CDR1 is LGHNT and CDR2 is FRNRAP. V lost 0 bases to trimming and J lost 5 bases, with 26 bases between them. This CDR3 contains 20 residues. Here the CDR3 DNA reads TGTGCTAGTGGTTTGGTACCCAGGTTACGCAGTGCAAGTATGGACAATGAGCAGTTCTTC. Protein: CASGLVPRLRSASMDNEQFF.

The chain is built from TRBV6-1 and TRBJ2-7, with 9 bases lining up with TRBD2. CDR3 length: 15 amino acids. J lost 2 bases, V lost 6 bases, and 8 bases had no gene match. Germline V CDR1 and CDR2: MNHNS, SASEGT. The CDR3 DNA sequence: TGTGCCAGCAGCGTTCAGGCTAGCGGGACCTACGAGCAGTACTTC. It specifies CASSVQASGTYEQYF.

This chain joins TRBV14 and TRBJ2-2; D unclear. Germline V gene data show CDR1 as SGHDN and CDR2 as FVKESK. The CDR3 totals 13 residues. V lost 1 base, J lost 6 bases, and 6 bases lay in between. CDR3 loop: CASSQVLAGELFF. In nucleotides, the CDR3 is TGTGCCAGCAGCCAAGTCCTCGCCGGGGAGCTGTTTTTT.

This chain links TRBV7-9 with TRBJ1-3, with D unclear. V was clipped by 5 bases and J by 4 bases, with 18 bases between them. CDR3 length: 16 residues. The germline V gene encodes CDR1 SEHNR and CDR2 FQNEAQ (reference sequence). CDR3 coding DNA: TGTGCCAGCAGCGAAGTTTCGGGGTACGGCGGAAACACCATATATTTT. This codes for CASSEVSGYGGNTIYF.

This clone was picked up a small number of times. V usage is TRBV27 and J usage is TRBJ2-2; no definite D call. Trimming left V 2 bases short and J 3 bases short, with 7 bases between. Germline loops: CDR1 MNHEY, CDR2 SMNVEV (reference sequence). The CDR3 totals 14 residues. The CDR3 protein is CASSLGQHTGELFF. The CDR3 DNA reads TGTGCCAGCAGTTTAGGGCAACACACCGGGGAGCTGTTTTTT.

The chain joins TRBV7-3 to TRBJ2-1; D may be TRBD2 (6 bases). With 6 bases removed from V and 5 bases from J, the gap between germline ends came to 17 bases. The CDR3 runs 15 residues. CDR1 and CDR2 from the germline V gene are SGHTA and FQGTGA. CDR3 sequence reads: CASSRSGRWDNEQFF. CDR3 bases: TGTGCCAGCAGTCGAAGCGGGCGATGGGACAATGAGCAGTTCTTC.

Regarding this clone: The sample has other DNA sequences that encode this CDR3 too. The chain is built from TRBV6-6 and TRBJ2-7; D unclear. The CDR3 is 11 residues long. CDR1 MNHNY and CDR2 SVGAGI come from the germline V gene (reference sequence). V was pared by 5 bases and J by 0 bases, with 2 bases between. The CDR3 DNA reads as TGTGCCAGCAGTACCTCCTACGAGCAGTACTTC. Protein product: CASSTSYEQYF.

This clone was counted between two and nine times. This chain uses TRBV18 with TRBJ2-1; 7 nucleotides match TRBD1. CDR1 KGHSH and CDR2 LQKENI come from the germline V gene. This CDR3 has 13 amino acids. J gave up 9 bases and V 0 bases, and 2 bases lay outside the gene matches. CDR3 amino acids: CASSPPGGLEQFF. The CDR3 DNA reads TGTGCCAGCTCACCACCAGGGGGCCTTGAGCAGTTCTTC.

This clone appeared once. The chain joins TRBV2 to TRBJ1-4; 8 bases match TRBD1. This CDR3 has 15 residues. Germline V gene sequence: CDR1 SNHLY, CDR2 FYNNEI. Losses at the gene ends were 6 bases for V and 7 bases for J; bases not matched to a gene: 10. The CDR3: CASSAQGAKGEKLFF. As DNA, the CDR3 is TGTGCCAGCAGCGCCCAGGGGGCGAAGGGTGAAAAACTGTTTTTT.

DNA for the CDR3: TGTGCCAGCGGGGTGGGGGCTGAAGCTTTCTTT. The encoded protein is CASGVGAEAFF. The chain has TRBV6-6 and TRBJ1-1, with TRBD1 as a possible D gene (5 bases). The CDR3 totals 11 residues. Trimming pared 8 bases from V and 6 bases from J, leaving 10 bases between. CDR1 is MNHNY and CDR2 is SVGAGI in the germline V gene (reference sequence).

The rearrangement joins TRBV11-2 to TRBJ2-2; 12 bases are a match to TRBD2. J gave up 1 base and V 3 bases, and 6 bases lay outside the gene matches. CDR1 and CDR2 (germline): SGHAT, FQNNGV. The CDR3 sequence is 18 residues long. The CDR3 nucleotides are TGTGCCAGCAGCTTTTGGCTAGCGGGAGGGGAGAACACCGGGGAGCTGTTTTTT. This sequence encodes CASSFWLAGGENTGELFF.

In the case of this clone: One end of the junction is discordant with germline, which a read error may explain. The chain links TRBV6-5 to TRBJ1-2; D possibly corresponds to TRBD1 (6 bases). Germline V CDR1 and CDR2: MNHEY, SVGAGI. The CDR3 is 11 residues long. CDR3 DNA: TGTGCCAGCAGTGAGTCCGGGACACTTAACTTC. Protein sequence: CASSESGTLNF.

V gene TRBV7-9 combines with J gene TRBJ2-7; TRBD2 aligns across 9 bases. The CDR3 length is 14 residues. CDR1 SEHNR and CDR2 FQNEAQ come from the germline V gene (reference sequence). Losses at the gene ends were 5 bases for V and 3 bases for J; bases not matched to a gene: 5. CDR3 sequence reads: CASSKGLAIYEQYF. CDR3 nucleotides: TGTGCCAGCAGCAAGGGACTAGCAATCTACGAGCAGTACTTC.

The chain uses TRBV9 and TRBJ2-3, with 11 bases identical to TRBD2. The germline V gene has CDR1 SGDLS and CDR2 YYNGEE. V trimming: 2 bases; J trimming: 5 bases; junction bases outside the gene matches: 4. The CDR3 contains 15 residues. Here the CDR3 DNA reads TGTGCCAGCAGCGTTCGGACTAGCGGGCAAGATACGCAGTATTTT. It yields the protein CASSVRTSGQDTQYF.

A single count supports this clone. The J gene is TRBJ2-1, the V gene TRBV6-5, with D possibly matching TRBD1 (6 bases). With 8 bases removed from V and 3 bases from J, the gap between germline ends came to 14 bases. The CDR3 is 14 residues long. The V gene's germline CDR1 is MNHEY and CDR2 SVGAGI. CDR3 in DNA: TGTGCCAGCGGACGGACAGTCCTCTACAATGAGCAGTTCTTC. Translating it yields CASGRTVLYNEQFF.

Here the CDR3 reads CACTVGVGAFTGELFF. The CDR3 DNA sequence: TGTGCCTGTACGGTTGGGGTTGGGGCCTTCACCGGGGAGCTGTTTTTT. The gene calls are TRBV30 and TRBJ2-2; tentative D call: TRBD1 (5 bases). Trimming took off 6 bases at V and 4 bases at J, with 21 bases between the two ends. The CDR3 contains 16 residues. CDR1 is GTSNPN, CDR2 SVGIG, per germline (reference sequence).

This sequence joins TRBV5-6 and TRBJ1-5, with 9 bases lining up with TRBD1. Trimming took 3 bases from V and 3 from J; bases not matched to a gene: 4. The CDR3 spans 15 residues. Per the germline V gene, CDR1 is SGHDT and CDR2 is YYEEEE. The CDR3 nucleotides read TGTGCCAGCAGCTGGGGGACAGGGATCAATCAGCCCCAGCATTTT. Translation: CASSWGTGINQPQHF.

J is TRBJ2-3 and V is TRBV19, with D possibly matching TRBD2 (6 bases). This CDR3 has 19 residues. V lost 0 bases and J lost 2, with 21 bases in between. CDR1 LNHDA and CDR2 SQIVND come from the germline V gene (reference sequence). The DNA for the CDR3 is TGTGCCAGTAGTATAGATCAGGTCGCGGCAGGGAGGAACACAGATACGCAGTATTTT. This translates into CASSIDQVAAGRNTDTQYF.

The V and J genes are TRBV5-1 and TRBJ2-1; D remains unclear. V was clipped by 3 bases and J by 0 bases, with 13 bases between them. CDR1 is SGHRS, CDR2 YFSETQ, per germline. The CDR3 is made up of 16 amino acids. The CDR3 DNA follows: TGCGCCAGCAGCTCGGCCGGGCAGAACTCCTACAATGAGCAGTTCTTC. Protein product: CASSSAGQNSYNEQFF.

The J gene is TRBJ2-2, the V gene TRBV11-2; D may be TRBD1 (6 bases). CDR1 SGHAT and CDR2 FQNNGV come from the germline V gene. The CDR3 has 15 amino acids. V lost 4 bases to trimming and J lost 3 bases, with 12 bases between them. CDR3 region: CASSSGVGHTGELFF. CDR3 in DNA: TGTGCCAGCAGCTCAGGGGTTGGTCACACCGGGGAGCTGTTTTTT.

In its sample, this clone was seen many times. This same CDR3 is encoded by further DNA sequences in the sample. V gene TRBV2 combines with J gene TRBJ2-7, with D unresolved. Per the germline V gene, CDR1 is SNHLY and CDR2 is FYNNEI. This CDR3 has 12 amino acids. The germline V and J ends were trimmed by 4 bases and 2 bases, with 6 bases remaining between them. CDR3: CASSGEPYEQYF. For the CDR3, the DNA is TGTGCCAGCAGTGGCGAGCCCTACGAGCAGTACTTC.

This clone was seen only once. This chain's CDR3 is CARSPLEQELHSNQPQHF. The CDR3 DNA reads TGTGCCAGAAGCCCATTGGAACAGGAGCTCCATAGCAATCAGCCCCAGCATTTT. The V and J genes are TRBV5-3 and TRBJ1-5, with D perhaps TRBD1 (5 bases). TRBV5-3 is filed as an ORF, its function uncertain. The CDR3 sequence is 18 residues long. With 4 bases removed from V and 0 bases from J, the gap between germline ends came to 20 bases.